In its sample, the clone carrying this TCR beta chain was seen many times. TCR beta libraries were built with iRepertoire HTBI primers and Arm-PCR of CDR3 regions. TCRdb re-analysed the multiplex PCR reads in MiXCR, keeping a single row per CDR3 protein. This sample yields approximately 460,000 distinct CDR3 sequences, of which around 17% are seen a single time; around 10% belongs to the top ten. The data are from a study of regulatory T cells in long-lasting Graves disease. Germline V lookup: CDR1 DFQATT, CDR2 SNEGSKA (reference sequence). Trimming stripped 6 bases from V and 0 bases from J, with 12 bases between. The CDR3 contains 13 residues. Time point specified: newly diagnosed GD, antithyroid drugs for less than 3 months. Construction of the TCR library relied on RNA isolated from PBMCs. The data also belong to a second study, concerning T cells in Graves' hyperthyroidism and ophthalmopathy. That source adds: Peripheral blood also featured most of the thyroid clonotypes expanded above 0.001. Model-based prediction identified ophthalmopathy a median about 7 months prior to its onset.

The clonotype was recovered from a woman in her 30s with Graves disease. The input for sequencing was peripheral blood mononuclear cells (PBMCs), taken at new diagnosis, from a patient treated with antithyroid drugs. The genes are TRBV20-1 and TRBJ2-7; D not certain. The CDR3 spells CSAQTHPSYEQYF. CDR3 bases: TGCAGTGCCCAAACCCACCCCTCCTACGAGCAGTACTTC.